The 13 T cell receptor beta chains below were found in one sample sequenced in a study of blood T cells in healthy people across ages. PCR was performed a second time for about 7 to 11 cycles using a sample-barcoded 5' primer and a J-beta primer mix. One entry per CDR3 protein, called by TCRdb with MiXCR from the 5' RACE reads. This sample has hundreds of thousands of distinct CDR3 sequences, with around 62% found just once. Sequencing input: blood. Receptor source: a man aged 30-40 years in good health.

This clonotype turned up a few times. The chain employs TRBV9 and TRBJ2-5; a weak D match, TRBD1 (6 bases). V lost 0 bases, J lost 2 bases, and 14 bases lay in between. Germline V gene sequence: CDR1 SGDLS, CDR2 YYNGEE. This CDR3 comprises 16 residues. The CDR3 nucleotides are TGTGCCAGCAGCGTAGGTGGGGGCCCTTATCAAGAGACCCAGTACTTC. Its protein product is CASSVGGGPYQETQYF.

The CDR3 loop reads CSARAQTDPVQYF. DNA of the CDR3: TGCAGTGCTAGGGCGCAGACAGACCCGGTCCAGTACTTC. The V call is TRBV20-1, the J call TRBJ2-5; D possibly corresponds to TRBD1 (5 bases). Trimming took 3 bases from V and 10 from J, leaving 18 bases between them. The CDR3 is 13 residues long. The germline V gene encodes CDR1 DFQATT and CDR2 SNEGSKA (reference sequence).

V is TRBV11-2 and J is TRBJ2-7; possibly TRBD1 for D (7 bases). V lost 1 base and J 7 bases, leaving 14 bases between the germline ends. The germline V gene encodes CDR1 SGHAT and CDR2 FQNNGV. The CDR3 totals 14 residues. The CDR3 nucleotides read TGTGCCAGCAGCTTAGGGACAGGACTACGAGAGCAGTACTTC. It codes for CASSLGTGLREQYF.

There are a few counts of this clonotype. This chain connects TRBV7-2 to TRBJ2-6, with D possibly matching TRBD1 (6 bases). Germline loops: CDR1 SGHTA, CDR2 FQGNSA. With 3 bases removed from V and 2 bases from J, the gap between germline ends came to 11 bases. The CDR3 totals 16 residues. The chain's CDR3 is CASSLAGDPGANVLTF. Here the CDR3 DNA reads TGTGCCAGCAGCTTGGCAGGGGACCCTGGGGCCAACGTCCTGACTTTC.

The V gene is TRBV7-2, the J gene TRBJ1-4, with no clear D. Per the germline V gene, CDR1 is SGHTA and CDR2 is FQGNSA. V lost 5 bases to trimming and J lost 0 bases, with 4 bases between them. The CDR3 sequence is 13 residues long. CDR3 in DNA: TGTGCCAGCAGCGCAGCAACTAATGAAAAACTGTTTTTT. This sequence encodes CASSAATNEKLFF. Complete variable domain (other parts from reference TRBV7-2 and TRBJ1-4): GAGVSQSPSNKVTEKGKDVELRCDPISGHTALYWYRQSLGQGLEFLIYFQGNSAPDKSGLPSDRFSAERTGGSVSTLTIQRTQQEDSAVYLCASSAATNEKLFFGSGTQLSVL.

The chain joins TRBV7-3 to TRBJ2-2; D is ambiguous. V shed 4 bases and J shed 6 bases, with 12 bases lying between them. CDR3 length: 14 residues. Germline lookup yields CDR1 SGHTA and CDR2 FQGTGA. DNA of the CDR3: TGTGCCAGCAGCTCCATGAATGGGGCCGGGGAGCTGTTTTTT. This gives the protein CASSSMNGAGELFF.

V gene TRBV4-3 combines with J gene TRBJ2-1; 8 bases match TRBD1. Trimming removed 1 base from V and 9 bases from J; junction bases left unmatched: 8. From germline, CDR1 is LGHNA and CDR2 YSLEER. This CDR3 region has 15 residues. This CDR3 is CASSQGQGAHGEQFF. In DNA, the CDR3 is TGCGCCAGCAGCCAAGGTCAGGGGGCCCATGGTGAGCAGTTCTTC.

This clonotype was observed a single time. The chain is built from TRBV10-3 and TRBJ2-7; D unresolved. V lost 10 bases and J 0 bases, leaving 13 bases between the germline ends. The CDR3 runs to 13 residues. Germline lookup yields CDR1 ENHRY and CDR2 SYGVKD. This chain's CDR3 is CATSDCLSYEQYF. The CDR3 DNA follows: TGTGCCACCTCTGACTGCCTCTCCTACGAGCAGTACTTC.

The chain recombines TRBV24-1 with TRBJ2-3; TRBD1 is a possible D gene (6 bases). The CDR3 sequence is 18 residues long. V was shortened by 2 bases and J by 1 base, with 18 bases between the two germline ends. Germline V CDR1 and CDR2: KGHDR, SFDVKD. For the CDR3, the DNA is TGTGCCACCAGTGATTCACTCAGGGGCAGGGTTGGCACAGATACGCAGTATTTT. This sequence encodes CATSDSLRGRVGTDTQYF.

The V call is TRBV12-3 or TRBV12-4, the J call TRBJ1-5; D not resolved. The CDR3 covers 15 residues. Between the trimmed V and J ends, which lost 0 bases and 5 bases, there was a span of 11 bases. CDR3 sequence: CASSLAGGYHQPQHF. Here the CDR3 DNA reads TGTGCCAGCAGTTTAGCGGGAGGATACCATCAGCCCCAGCATTTT.

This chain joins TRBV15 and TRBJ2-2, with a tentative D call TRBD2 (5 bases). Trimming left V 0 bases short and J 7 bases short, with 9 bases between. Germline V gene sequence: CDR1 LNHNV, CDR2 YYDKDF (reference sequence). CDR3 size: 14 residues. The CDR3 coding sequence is TGTGCCACCAGCAGAGATCGACGGGGCGGGGAGCTGTTTTTT. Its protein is CATSRDRRGGELFF.

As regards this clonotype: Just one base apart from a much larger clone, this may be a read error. The CDR3 sequence: CSARSDTQYF. CDR3 in DNA: TGCAGTGCTAGATCAGATACGCAGTATTTT. The V and J genes are TRBV20-1 and TRBJ2-3; D uncertain. Trimming removed 2 bases at V and 4 bases at J, with 1 base between. CDR1 DFQATT and CDR2 SNEGSKA come from the germline V gene (reference sequence). The CDR3 consists of 10 residues.

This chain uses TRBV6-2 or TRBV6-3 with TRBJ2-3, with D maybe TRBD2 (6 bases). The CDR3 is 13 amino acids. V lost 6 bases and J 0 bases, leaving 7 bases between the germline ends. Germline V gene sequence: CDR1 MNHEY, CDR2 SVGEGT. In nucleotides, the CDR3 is TGTGCCAGCAGGGGGACTAGCACAGATACGCAGTATTTT. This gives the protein CASRGTSTDTQYF.